This T cell receptor beta chain derives from a study of T-cell memory formation after mild COVID-19. The V gene's germline CDR1 is DFQATT and CDR2 SNEGSKA (reference sequence). This CDR3 spans 12 amino acids. V was clipped by 1 base and J by 9 bases, with 7 bases between them. TCRdb re-analysed the 5' RACE reads in MiXCR, keeping a single row per CDR3 protein. Among 200,000 or so distinct CDR3 sequences listed, 15% to 20% were seen once. This clonotype has a handful of counts. Sample: PBMCs or a T cell subset sorted from them (not recorded which). This clonotype was obtained from an adult woman who had mild COVID-19 (a few samples of this study predate the infection). Cell type and time point are not known. The chain joins TRBV20-1 to TRBJ1-6; D is unclear. The CDR3 is CSARGTSSPLHF. In nucleotides, the CDR3 is TGCAGTGCTAGAGGGACCTCTTCACCCCTCCACTTT.